Below, 6 T cell receptor beta chains from the same sample are listed, as sequenced in a study of STAT5B mutations in CD4+ large granular lymphocyte leukemia. Profiling relied on immunoSEQ multiplex PCR, and the TCRdb table lists in-frame clones only, not all of them. The sample consists of about 6,300 clones, roughly 70% of them appearing once. The sequenced material came from PBMCs. Receptor source: a woman in her 70s with CD4+ T-cell large granular lymphocyte leukemia.

This clone was counted a few times. CDR3 bases: TGTGCCAGCAGCGACCGGACAGGGAACTACGAGCAGTACTTC. This gives the protein CASSDRTGNYEQYF. This chain joins TRBV5-4 and TRBJ2-7, with 8 bases lining up with TRBD1. Germline assignment: CDR1 SGHNT and CDR2 YYREEE (reference sequence). The CDR3 is made up of 14 amino acids. V was pared by 4 bases and J by 3 bases, with 6 bases of the junction left unmatched.

This clone came up once. The chain uses TRBV29-1 and TRBJ2-3, with 9 bases lining up with TRBD1. The CDR3 runs to 13 residues. The junction had 2 bases not matched to a gene; V was cut back by 4 bases and J by 3 bases. The V gene's germline CDR1 is SQVTM and CDR2 ANQGSEA. DNA of the CDR3: TGCAGCGTTGGACAGGGGGTAACAGATACGCAGTATTTT. This translates into CSVGQGVTDTQYF.

This chain links TRBV5-1 with TRBJ1-2; 8 bases align to TRBD1. The CDR3 has 14 residues. Losses at the gene ends were 1 base for V and 5 bases for J; bases not matched to a gene: 4. CDR1 is SGHRS, CDR2 YFSETQ, per germline. CDR3 in DNA: TGCGCCAGCAGCTTGCTGACAGGGGCGTATGGCTACACCTTC. Protein: CASSLLTGAYGYTF. The whole variable domain, remainder taken from reference TRBV5-1 and TRBJ1-2, is KAGVTQTPRYLIKTRGQQVTLSCSPISGHRSVSWYQQTPGQGLQFLFEYFSETQRNKGNFPGRFSGRQFSNSRSEMNVSTLELGDSALYLCASSLLTGAYGYTFGSGTRLTVV.

The chain combines TRBV19 with TRBJ2-7; tentatively, D is TRBD1 (6 bases). The ends were cut back, 6 bases at V and 2 bases at J, with 14 bases in the middle. The CDR3 loop spans 14 amino acids. Germline-derived CDR1 and CDR2 are LNHDA and SQIVND (reference sequence). CDR3 DNA: TGTGCCAGTAGCCCGTTGAGGGGGACCTACGAGCAGTACTTC. It specifies CASSPLRGTYEQYF.

The chain recombines TRBV20-1 with TRBJ2-1; the D is unclear. CDR1 is DFQATT, CDR2 SNEGSKA, per germline (reference sequence). V lost 4 bases and J lost 5, with 3 bases in between. The CDR3 length is 10 residues. The CDR3 here is CSATNNEQFF. In nucleotides, the CDR3 is TGCAGTGCTACCAACAATGAGCAGTTCTTC.

The V gene is TRBV6-5, the J gene TRBJ2-1; maybe TRBD1 (6 bases). Germline V gene sequence: CDR1 MNHEY, CDR2 SVGAGI. The CDR3 loop spans 14 amino acids. Trimming took off 3 bases at V and 8 bases at J, with 14 bases between the two ends. DNA for the CDR3: TGTGCCAGCAGTTATCCCGGTGGGGGCCATGAGCAGTTCTTC. Translating gives CASSYPGGGHEQFF.